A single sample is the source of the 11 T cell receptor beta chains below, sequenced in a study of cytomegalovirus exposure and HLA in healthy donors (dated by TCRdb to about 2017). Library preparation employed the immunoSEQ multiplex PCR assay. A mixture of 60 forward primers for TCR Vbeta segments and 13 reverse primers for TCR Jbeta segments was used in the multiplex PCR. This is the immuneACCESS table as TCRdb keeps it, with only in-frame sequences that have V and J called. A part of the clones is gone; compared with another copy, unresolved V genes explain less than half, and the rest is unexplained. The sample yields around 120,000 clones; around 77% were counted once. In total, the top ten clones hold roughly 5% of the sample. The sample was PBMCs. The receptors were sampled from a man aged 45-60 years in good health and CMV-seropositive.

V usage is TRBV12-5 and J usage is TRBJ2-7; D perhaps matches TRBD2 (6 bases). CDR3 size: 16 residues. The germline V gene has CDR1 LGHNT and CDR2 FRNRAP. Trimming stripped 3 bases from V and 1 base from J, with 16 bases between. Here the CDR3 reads CASGFPWRAPSYEQYF. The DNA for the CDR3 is TGTGCTAGTGGTTTCCCCTGGAGGGCCCCTTCCTACGAGCAGTACTTC.

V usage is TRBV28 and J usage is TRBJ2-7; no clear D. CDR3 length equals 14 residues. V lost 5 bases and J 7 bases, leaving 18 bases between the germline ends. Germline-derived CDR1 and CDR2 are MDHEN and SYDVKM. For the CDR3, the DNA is TGTGCCAGCAGTGCCGTAACCCAAGCACGGGAGCAGTACTTC. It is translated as CASSAVTQAREQYF.

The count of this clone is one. The CDR3 sequence: CASSPSGSYSYEQYF. The CDR3 nucleotides are TGTGCCAGCAGCCCCAGCGGGAGTTATTCCTACGAGCAGTACTTC. The chain joins TRBV7-2 to TRBJ2-7; 8 bases are a match to TRBD2. Germline loops: CDR1 SGHTA, CDR2 FQGNSA. This CDR3 contains 15 residues. Losses at the gene ends were 5 bases for V and 1 base for J; bases not matched to a gene: 7.

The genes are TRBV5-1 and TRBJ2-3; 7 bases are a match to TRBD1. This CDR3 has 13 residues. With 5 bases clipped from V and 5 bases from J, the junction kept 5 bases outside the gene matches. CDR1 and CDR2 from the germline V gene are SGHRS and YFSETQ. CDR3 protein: CASRTGWEDTQYF. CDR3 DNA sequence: TGCGCCAGCAGGACAGGGTGGGAAGATACGCAGTATTTT. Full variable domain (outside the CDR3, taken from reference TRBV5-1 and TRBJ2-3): KAGVTQTPRYLIKTRGQQVTLSCSPISGHRSVSWYQQTPGQGLQFLFEYFSETQRNKGNFPGRFSGRQFSNSRSEMNVSTLELGDSALYLCASRTGWEDTQYFGPGTRLTVL.

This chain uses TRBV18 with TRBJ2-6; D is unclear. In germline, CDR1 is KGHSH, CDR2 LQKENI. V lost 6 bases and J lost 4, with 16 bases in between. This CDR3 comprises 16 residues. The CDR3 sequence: CASSNTGGTGANVLTF. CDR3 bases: TGTGCCAGCTCCAACACCGGCGGTACAGGGGCCAACGTCCTGACTTTC.

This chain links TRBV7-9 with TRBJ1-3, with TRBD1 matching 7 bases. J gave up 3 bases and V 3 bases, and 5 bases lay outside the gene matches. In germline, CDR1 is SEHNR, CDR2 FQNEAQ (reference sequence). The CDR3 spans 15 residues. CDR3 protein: CASSFPTGFGNTIYF. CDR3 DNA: TGTGCCAGCAGCTTCCCGACAGGGTTTGGAAACACCATATATTTT.

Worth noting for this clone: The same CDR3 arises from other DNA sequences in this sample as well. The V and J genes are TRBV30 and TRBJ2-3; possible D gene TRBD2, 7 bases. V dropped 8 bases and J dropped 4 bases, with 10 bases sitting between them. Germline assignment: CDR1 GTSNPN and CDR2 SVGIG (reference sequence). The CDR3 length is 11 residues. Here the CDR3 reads CALGGADTQYF. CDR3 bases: TGTGCCCTAGGGGGGGCAGATACGCAGTATTTT.

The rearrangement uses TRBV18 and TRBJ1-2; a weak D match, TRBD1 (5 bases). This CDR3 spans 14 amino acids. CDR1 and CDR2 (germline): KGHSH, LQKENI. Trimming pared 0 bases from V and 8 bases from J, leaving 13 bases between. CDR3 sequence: CASSPPGREGGYTF. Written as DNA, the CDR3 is TGTGCCAGCTCACCACCAGGCAGGGAGGGCGGCTACACCTTC.

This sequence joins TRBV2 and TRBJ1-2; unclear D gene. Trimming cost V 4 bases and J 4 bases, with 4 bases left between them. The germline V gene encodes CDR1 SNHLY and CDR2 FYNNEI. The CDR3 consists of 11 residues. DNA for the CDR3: TGTGCCAGCAGTGTGAGCTATGGCTACACCTTC. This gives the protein CASSVSYGYTF.

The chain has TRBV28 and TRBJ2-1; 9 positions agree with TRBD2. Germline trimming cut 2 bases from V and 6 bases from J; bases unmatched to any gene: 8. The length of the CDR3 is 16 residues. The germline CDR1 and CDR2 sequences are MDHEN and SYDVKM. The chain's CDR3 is CASSLVVSGGGNEQFF. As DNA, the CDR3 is TGTGCCAGCAGTTTAGTGGTTAGCGGGGGAGGCAATGAGCAGTTCTTC.

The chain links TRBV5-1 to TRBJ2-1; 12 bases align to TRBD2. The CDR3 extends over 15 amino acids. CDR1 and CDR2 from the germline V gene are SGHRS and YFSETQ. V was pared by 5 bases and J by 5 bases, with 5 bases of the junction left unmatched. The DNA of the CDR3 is TGCGCCAGCAGGACTAGCGGGGGAACTAACAATGAGCAGTTCTTC. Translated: CASRTSGGTNNEQFF.